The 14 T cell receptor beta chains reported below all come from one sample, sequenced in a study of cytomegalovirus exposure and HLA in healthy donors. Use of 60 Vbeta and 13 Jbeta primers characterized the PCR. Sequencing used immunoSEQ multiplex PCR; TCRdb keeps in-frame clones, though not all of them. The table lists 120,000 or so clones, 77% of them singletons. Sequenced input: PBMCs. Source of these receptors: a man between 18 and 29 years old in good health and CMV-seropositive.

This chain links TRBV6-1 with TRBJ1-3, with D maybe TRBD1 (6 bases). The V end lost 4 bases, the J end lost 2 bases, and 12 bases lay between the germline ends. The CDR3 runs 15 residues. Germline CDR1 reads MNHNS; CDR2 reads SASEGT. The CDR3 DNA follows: TGTGCCAGCAGTGGATACACAGGGCCTGGAAACACCATATATTTT. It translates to CASSGYTGPGNTIYF.

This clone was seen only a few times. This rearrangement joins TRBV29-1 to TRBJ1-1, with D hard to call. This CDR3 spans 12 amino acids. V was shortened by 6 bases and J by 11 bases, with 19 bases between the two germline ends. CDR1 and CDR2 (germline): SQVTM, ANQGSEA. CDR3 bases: TGCAGCGTCGAACAACTTTCTACGCGGGCTTTCTTT. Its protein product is CSVEQLSTRAFF.

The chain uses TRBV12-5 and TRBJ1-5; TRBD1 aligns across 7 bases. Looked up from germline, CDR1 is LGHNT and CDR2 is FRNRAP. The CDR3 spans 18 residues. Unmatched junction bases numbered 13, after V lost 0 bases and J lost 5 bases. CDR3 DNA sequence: TGTGCTAGTGGTTTGGTCGGCCAGGGGGGTCGGGCCGATCAGCCCCAGCATTTT. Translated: CASGLVGQGGRADQPQHF.

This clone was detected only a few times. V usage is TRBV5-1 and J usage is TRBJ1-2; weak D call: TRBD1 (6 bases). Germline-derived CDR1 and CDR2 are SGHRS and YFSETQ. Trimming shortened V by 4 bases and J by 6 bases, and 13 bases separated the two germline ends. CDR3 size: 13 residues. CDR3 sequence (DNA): TGCGCCAGCAGCCCTGGGACAACCGATGGCTACACCTTC. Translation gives CASSPGTTDGYTF.

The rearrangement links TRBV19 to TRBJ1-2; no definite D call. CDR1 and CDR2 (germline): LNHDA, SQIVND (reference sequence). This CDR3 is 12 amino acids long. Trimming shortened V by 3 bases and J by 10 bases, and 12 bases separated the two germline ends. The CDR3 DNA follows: TGTGCCAGTAGTATCCGAGGATCCGACTACACCTTC. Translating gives CASSIRGSDYTF.

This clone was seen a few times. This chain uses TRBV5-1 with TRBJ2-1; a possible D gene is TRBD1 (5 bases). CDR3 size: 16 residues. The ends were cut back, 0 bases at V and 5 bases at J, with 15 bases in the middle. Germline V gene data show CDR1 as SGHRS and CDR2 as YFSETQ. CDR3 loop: CASSLGQGGTHNEQFF. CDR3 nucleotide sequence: TGCGCCAGCAGCTTGGGGCAGGGTGGTACACACAATGAGCAGTTCTTC.

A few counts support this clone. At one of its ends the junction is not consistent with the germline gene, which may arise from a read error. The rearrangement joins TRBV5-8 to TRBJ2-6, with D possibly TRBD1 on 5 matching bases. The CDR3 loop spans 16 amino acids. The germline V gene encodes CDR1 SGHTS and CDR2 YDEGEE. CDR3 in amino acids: CASSSGRISGANGLTF. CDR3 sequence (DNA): TGTGCCAGCAGCTCCGGACGGATCTCTGGGGCCAACGGCCTGACTTTC.

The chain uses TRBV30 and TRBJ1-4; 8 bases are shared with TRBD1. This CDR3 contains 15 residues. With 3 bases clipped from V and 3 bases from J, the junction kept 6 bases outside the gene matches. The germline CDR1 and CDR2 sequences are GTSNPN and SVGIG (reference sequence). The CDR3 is CAWRGTGHANEKLFF. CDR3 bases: TGTGCCTGGAGGGGGACAGGTCATGCTAATGAAAAACTGTTTTTT.

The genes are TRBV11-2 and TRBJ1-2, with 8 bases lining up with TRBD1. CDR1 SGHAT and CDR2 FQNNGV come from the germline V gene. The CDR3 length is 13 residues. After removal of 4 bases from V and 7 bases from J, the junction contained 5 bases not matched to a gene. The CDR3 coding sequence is TGTGCCAGCAGCTCAGGGGGCGCAGGTGGCTACACCTTC. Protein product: CASSSGGAGGYTF.

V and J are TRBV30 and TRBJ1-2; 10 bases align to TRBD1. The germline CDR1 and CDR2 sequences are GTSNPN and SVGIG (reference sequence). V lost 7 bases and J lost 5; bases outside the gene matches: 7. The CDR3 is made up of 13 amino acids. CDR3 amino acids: CASAGQGGYGYTF. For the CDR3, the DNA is TGTGCCTCCGCAGGACAGGGGGGATATGGCTACACCTTC.

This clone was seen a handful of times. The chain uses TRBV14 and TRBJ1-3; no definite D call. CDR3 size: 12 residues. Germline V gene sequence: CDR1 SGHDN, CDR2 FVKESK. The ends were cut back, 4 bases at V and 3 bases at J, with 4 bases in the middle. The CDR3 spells CASSRVGNTIYF. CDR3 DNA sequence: TGTGCCAGCAGCCGAGTTGGAAACACCATATATTTT.

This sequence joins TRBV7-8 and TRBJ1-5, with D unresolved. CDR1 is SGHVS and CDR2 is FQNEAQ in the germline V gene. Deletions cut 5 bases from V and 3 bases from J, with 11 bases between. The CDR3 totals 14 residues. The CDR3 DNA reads TGTGCCAGCAGCCACGGTTTTTCCAATCAGCCCCAGCATTTT. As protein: CASSHGFSNQPQHF.

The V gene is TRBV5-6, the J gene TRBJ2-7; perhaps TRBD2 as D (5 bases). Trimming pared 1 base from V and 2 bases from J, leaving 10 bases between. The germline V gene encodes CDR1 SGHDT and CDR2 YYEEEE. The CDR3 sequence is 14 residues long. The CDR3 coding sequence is TGTGCCAGCAGCTTGCCGGGAACGACCTACGAGCAGTACTTC. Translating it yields CASSLPGTTYEQYF.

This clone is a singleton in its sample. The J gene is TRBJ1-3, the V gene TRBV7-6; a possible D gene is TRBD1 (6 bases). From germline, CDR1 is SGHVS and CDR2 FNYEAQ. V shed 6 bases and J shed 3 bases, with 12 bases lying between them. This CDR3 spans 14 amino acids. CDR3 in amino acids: CASSPTGVGNTIYF. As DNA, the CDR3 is TGTGCCAGCAGTCCGACAGGAGTTGGAAACACCATATATTTT. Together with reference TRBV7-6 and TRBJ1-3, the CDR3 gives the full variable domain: GAGVSQSPRYKVTKRGQDVALRCDPISGHVSLYWYRQALGQGPEFLTYFNYEAQQDKSGLPNDRFSAERPEGSISTLTIQRTEQRDSAMYRCASSPTGVGNTIYFGEGSWLTVV.